These 20 T cell receptor beta chains came from one sample sequenced in a study of control samples from healthy donors and cancer patients (dated by TCRdb to 2018 to 2021). Library prep was done by the immunoSEQ multiplex PCR assay. This is the immuneACCESS table as TCRdb keeps it, with only in-frame sequences that have V and J called. A part of the clones is gone; compared with another copy, unresolved V genes explain less than half, and the rest is unexplained. Recorded for this sample are more than 95,000 clones; around 86% of them occurred a single time. The top ten clones comprise around 9% of the sample. The specimen was blood. The receptors derive from a man in his forties in good health.

V usage is TRBV24-1 and J usage is TRBJ2-5; no reliable D call. CDR3 size: 11 residues. Trimming left V 4 bases short and J 4 bases short, with 3 bases between. Germline CDR1 is KGHDR and CDR2 is SFDVKD. In nucleotides, the CDR3 is TGTGCCACCAGTGAGTTAGAGACCCAGTACTTC. Amino acids: CATSELETQYF.

This clone was counted ten times or more. This chain joins TRBV5-6 and TRBJ2-6, with D perhaps matching TRBD1 or TRBD2 (6 bases each). V was clipped by 3 bases and J by 2 bases, with 18 bases between them. The CDR3 has 18 residues. The V gene's germline CDR1 is SGHDT and CDR2 YYEEEE. The CDR3 is CASSSEGGRSAGANVLTF. The CDR3 region has the DNA TGTGCCAGCAGCTCGGAGGGGGGCAGGTCGGCTGGGGCCAACGTCCTGACTTTC.

This rearrangement joins TRBV12-3 or TRBV12-4 to TRBJ1-1; 7 bases are a match to TRBD1. The CDR3 is 13 amino acids. With 6 bases clipped from V and 10 bases from J, the junction kept 11 bases outside the gene matches. The chain's CDR3 is CASSRAGDRVAFF. The CDR3 region has the DNA TGTGCCAGCAGCCGAGCCGGGGACAGAGTAGCTTTCTTT.

This chain connects TRBV12-3 or TRBV12-4 to TRBJ1-5, with D unclear. This CDR3 is built from 12 residues. V was pared by 3 bases and J by 11 bases, with 11 bases between. The CDR3 DNA reads as TGTGCCAGCAGTTTGACGGGGAAGACCCAGCATTTT. It encodes CASSLTGKTQHF.

This chain connects TRBV19 to TRBJ1-2, with D possibly matching TRBD1 (6 bases). CDR3 size: 15 residues. Germline CDR1 LNHDA, CDR2 SQIVND (reference sequence). V was shortened by 3 bases and J by 1 base, with 12 bases between the two germline ends. The CDR3 protein is CASSIPTGHNYGYTF. The CDR3 DNA sequence: TGTGCCAGTAGTATCCCGACAGGACATAACTATGGCTACACCTTC. Drawing the rest from reference TRBV19 and TRBJ1-2, the complete variable domain is DGGITQSPKYLFRKEGQNVTLSCEQNLNHDAMYWYRQDPGQGLRLIYYSQIVNDFQKGDIAEGYSVSREKKESFPLTVTSAQKNPTAFYLCASSIPTGHNYGYTFGSGTRLTVV.

The chain is built from TRBV24-1 and TRBJ1-4; TRBD1 is a possible D gene (6 bases). CDR1 KGHDR and CDR2 SFDVKD come from the germline V gene. The V and J ends lost 3 bases and 5 bases respectively, with 18 bases between them. There are 17 residues in the CDR3. In DNA, the CDR3 is TGTGCCACCAGTGATCACCCCCTGGGGGGCAAAAATGAAAAACTGTTTTTT. Translating it yields CATSDHPLGGKNEKLFF.

The chain recombines TRBV29-1 with TRBJ1-4; 9 nucleotides agree with TRBD1. The germline CDR1 and CDR2 sequences are SQVTM and ANQGSEA. This CDR3 comprises 16 residues. The J segment lost 0 bases and the V segment lost 3 bases, leaving 5 bases of the junction unmatched. The CDR3 sequence: CSVDLGQGATNEKLFF. CDR3 bases: TGCAGCGTTGATCTGGGACAGGGTGCAACTAATGAAAAACTGTTTTTT.

The V call is TRBV9, the J call TRBJ2-1; 8 bases fit TRBD2. V lost 4 bases to trimming and J lost 8 bases; unmatched junction nucleotides: 17. The germline gives CDR1 SGDLS, CDR2 YYNGEE. The CDR3 is 17 residues long. This CDR3 is CASSPTHRGGPTDEQFF. The CDR3 DNA reads TGTGCCAGCAGCCCCACCCATCGGGGGGGGCCGACTGATGAGCAGTTCTTC.

The genes are TRBV12-5 and TRBJ2-3; no clear D. The V gene lost 3 bases and the J gene lost 5 bases, with 6 bases spanning the gap. The CDR3 loop spans 12 amino acids. Germline values: CDR1 LGHNT, CDR2 FRNRAP. This chain's CDR3 is CASGLHEDTQYF. The CDR3 nucleotides read TGTGCTAGTGGTTTACACGAAGATACGCAGTATTTT.

The chain links TRBV3-1 (or the pseudogene TRBV3-2) to TRBJ2-2; tentatively, D is TRBD1 or TRBD2 (6 bases each). Looked up from germline, CDR1 is LGHDT and CDR2 is YNNKEL (reference sequence). V gave up 2 bases and J gave up 5 bases, with 15 bases separating them. This CDR3 comprises 16 residues. The CDR3 nucleotides read TGTGCCAGCAGCCAACTTACGGGGGCTAGGACCGGGGAGCTGTTTTTT. Amino acids: CASSQLTGARTGELFF.

The V call is TRBV30, the J call TRBJ1-4, with D possibly matching TRBD1 (5 bases). CDR3 length: 13 residues. Deletions cut 8 bases from V and 8 bases from J, with 18 bases between. Looked up from germline, CDR1 is GTSNPN and CDR2 is SVGIG (reference sequence). CDR3 coding DNA: TGTGCCGGTTCGAGGGGCGTCGTAGAAAAACTGTTTTTT. Translation: CAGSRGVVEKLFF.

The V and J genes are TRBV18 and TRBJ1-3, with TRBD1 identical over 11 bases. The germline gives CDR1 KGHSH, CDR2 LQKENI. The CDR3 spans 14 residues. Trimming removed 3 bases from V and 5 bases from J; junction bases left unmatched: 0. The CDR3 loop reads CASSPDRGRNTIYF. In DNA, the CDR3 is TGTGCCAGCTCACCGGACAGGGGGCGAAACACCATATATTTT.

The chain links TRBV29-1 to TRBJ1-1; TRBD1 might be the D (5 bases). The CDR3 has 15 residues. The germline V gene has CDR1 SQVTM and CDR2 ANQGSEA. Trimming cost V 4 bases and J 0 bases, with 15 bases left between them. CDR3 nucleotide sequence: TGCAGCGTTGCCGCCGGGGGGAACGTGAACACTGAAGCTTTCTTT. Encoded protein: CSVAAGGNVNTEAFF.

This chain links TRBV5-4 with TRBJ1-6, with D possibly TRBD1 on 6 matching bases. V was trimmed by 4 bases and J by 7 bases, leaving 15 bases between them. The CDR3 length is 15 residues. Looked up from germline, CDR1 is SGHNT and CDR2 is YYREEE (reference sequence). CDR3 DNA: TGTGCCAGCAGCGCCCTTGGGGGCGAAAATTCACCCCTCCACTTT. It specifies CASSALGGENSPLHF.

This clone was observed a single time. The same CDR3 can be traced to other DNA sequences in this sample. This sequence joins TRBV11-3 and TRBJ2-1; D perhaps matches TRBD1 (5 bases). The V gene lost 3 bases and the J gene lost 9 bases, with 18 bases spanning the gap. Germline lookup yields CDR1 SGHNT and CDR2 YENEEA. The CDR3 extends over 15 amino acids. The DNA of the CDR3 is TGTGCCAGCAGCTTCCAGGCCGGCAGGGCAGGTGAGCAGTTCTTC. It codes for CASSFQAGRAGEQFF.

This chain joins TRBV7-9 and TRBJ2-7, with D perhaps given as TRBD1 or TRBD2 (5 bases each). Germline values: CDR1 SEHNR, CDR2 FQNEAQ (reference sequence). The ends were cut back, 3 bases at V and 2 bases at J, with 11 bases in the middle. The CDR3 runs 14 residues. CDR3 DNA: TGTGCCAGCAGCTTGTATGAGGGGACCTACGAGCAGTACTTC. This translates into CASSLYEGTYEQYF.

The genes are TRBV5-1 and TRBJ1-2; 7 positions agree with TRBD1. CDR1 and CDR2 (germline): SGHRS, YFSETQ. This CDR3 spans 16 amino acids. V lost 4 bases and J lost 4; bases outside the gene matches: 13. The CDR3 nucleotides are TGCGCCAGCAGCCCAAACCCCGGGACAGCCCTCTATGGCTACACCTTC. This codes for CASSPNPGTALYGYTF.

The chain has TRBV24-1 and TRBJ2-1, with D possibly TRBD2 on 5 matching bases. The CDR3 covers 14 residues. Deletions cut 2 bases from V and 12 bases from J, with 16 bases between. The germline gives CDR1 KGHDR, CDR2 SFDVKD. Here the CDR3 reads CATSDSAGIKPQFF. CDR3 nucleotides: TGTGCCACCAGTGATTCTGCCGGGATCAAACCGCAGTTCTTC.

The V call is TRBV24-1, the J call TRBJ2-3; tentative D call: TRBD1 (5 bases). Germline CDR1 reads KGHDR; CDR2 reads SFDVKD. This CDR3 spans 15 amino acids. V was shortened by 4 bases and J by 2 bases, with 12 bases between the two germline ends. CDR3 region: CATSDFGHPTDTQYF. In nucleotides, the CDR3 is TGTGCCACCAGTGACTTTGGACACCCCACAGATACGCAGTATTTT.

The chain has TRBV19 and TRBJ2-7, with 9 bases fitting TRBD2. V gave up 3 bases and J gave up 7 bases; unmatched junction bases: 7. The CDR3 totals 14 residues. CDR1 and CDR2 from the germline V gene are LNHDA and SQIVND (reference sequence). The CDR3: CASSIIAGVEEQYF. CDR3 in DNA: TGTGCCAGTAGTATCATAGCGGGGGTTGAAGAGCAGTACTTC.